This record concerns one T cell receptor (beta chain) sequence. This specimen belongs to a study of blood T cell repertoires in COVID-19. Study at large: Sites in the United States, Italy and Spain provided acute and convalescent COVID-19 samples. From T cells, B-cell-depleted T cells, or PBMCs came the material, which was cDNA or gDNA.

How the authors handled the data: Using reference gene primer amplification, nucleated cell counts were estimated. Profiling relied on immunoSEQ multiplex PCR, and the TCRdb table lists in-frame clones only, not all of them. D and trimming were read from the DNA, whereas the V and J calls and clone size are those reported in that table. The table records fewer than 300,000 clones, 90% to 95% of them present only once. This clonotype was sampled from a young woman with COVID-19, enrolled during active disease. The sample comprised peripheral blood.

CDR3 DNA: TGCAGCGTTGAAGATGCGACTAGCGGGAATTCAAAAGATACGCAGTATTTT. Residues: CSVEDATSGNSKDTQYF. This sequence joins TRBV29-1 and TRBJ2-3; 11 bases agree with TRBD2. V lost 0 bases, J lost 5 bases, and 10 bases stayed unmatched. This CDR3 contains 17 residues. The V gene's germline CDR1 is SQVTM and CDR2 ANQGSEA.